The clone carrying this TCR beta chain was observed a handful of times. Its antigen is as yet unknown. Sample-barcoded 5' priming and a J-beta primer mix drove a second PCR of roughly 7 to 11 cycles. TCRdb reanalysed the 5' RACE reads using MiXCR and keeps one entry per CDR3 protein. This table has approximately 1,000,000 distinct CDR3 sequences, less than 50% appearing once. These data originate in a study of blood T cells in healthy people across ages. The CDR3 length is 15 residues. In germline, CDR1 is SGDLS, CDR2 YYNGEE. Losses at the gene ends were 3 bases for V and 0 bases for J; bases not matched to a gene: 2. Study-level findings and limits: Unsorted PBMCs blocked a conclusive comparison of naive and antigen-experienced cells.

V is TRBV9 and J is TRBJ2-3, with TRBD2 identical over 9 bases. The source material was blood. This TCR was recovered from an older woman in good health. CDR3 in amino acids: CASSASGGSTDTQYF. CDR3 bases: TGTGCCAGCAGCGCCAGCGGGGGGAGCACAGATACGCAGTATTTT.